Each of the 21 T cell receptor beta chains below was sequenced from the same sample in a study of shared clonotypes between healthy human individuals (dated by TCRdb to the early 2020s). Libraries were made using the immunoSEQ multiplex PCR assay. Held by TCRdb, this immuneACCESS table contains in-frame sequences only and omits some clones. Under half of the omission traces to an unresolved V gene where checked; the cause of the rest is unknown. Counted in this sample were roughly 2.1 million clones; 90% to 95% of them appeared once. Around 1.7% of the sample belongs to the ten largest clones. For the CD8 naive samples, CD45RO-negative cells were positively selected for CCR7, yielding a CD45RA+CCR7+ population from which TemRA cells were excluded. The sequencing input was naive CD8+ T cells from PBMCs. The sample's cell subset or site label, decoded: CD45RA+CCR7+. The receptors come from a man between 18 and 35 years old in good health. Some clones in this sample may be carry-over from other donors' samples.

V and J are TRBV27 and TRBJ2-1; weak D call: TRBD1 (6 bases). Per the germline V gene, CDR1 is MNHEY and CDR2 is SMNVEV (reference sequence). The CDR3 is 14 amino acids. V was pared by 6 bases and J by 7 bases, with 16 bases between. The CDR3 bases are TGTGCCAGCAGCCTAGACAGGATAATGAATGAGCAGTTCTTC. Translating it yields CASSLDRIMNEQFF.

There are a few counts of this clone. The rearrangement joins TRBV4-1 to TRBJ1-1, with a weak D call TRBD1 (6 bases). This CDR3 has 16 residues. Looked up from germline, CDR1 is MGHRA and CDR2 is YSYEKL. V lost 0 bases to trimming and J lost 3 bases, with 14 bases between them. Here the CDR3 reads CASSQDRGARDTEAFF. CDR3 sequence (DNA): TGCGCCAGCAGCCAAGATAGGGGGGCGAGAGACACTGAAGCTTTCTTT.

The chain uses TRBV28 and TRBJ1-4, with 9 bases identical to TRBD1. Germline lookup yields CDR1 MDHEN and CDR2 SYDVKM. J was trimmed by 3 bases and V by 6 bases; bases with no gene match: 11. This CDR3 contains 17 residues. CDR3 region: CASSLRRQGGPNEKLFF. CDR3 DNA sequence: TGTGCCAGCAGCCTCCGACGACAGGGGGGCCCTAATGAAAAACTGTTTTTT.

The rearrangement links TRBV7-2 to TRBJ1-2; D unclear. The CDR3 sequence is 13 residues long. Germline V gene sequence: CDR1 SGHTA, CDR2 FQGNSA. The ends were cut back, 4 bases at V and 8 bases at J, with 14 bases in the middle. CDR3 DNA: TGTGCCAGCAGCTCTGTTCGGGGTCGGGGCTACACCTTC. Protein: CASSSVRGRGYTF.

This chain joins TRBV30 and TRBJ2-3; D tentatively fits TRBD1 or TRBD2 (5 bases each). Trimming took 3 bases from V and 0 from J, leaving 16 bases between them. Germline assignment: CDR1 GTSNPN and CDR2 SVGIG (reference sequence). The CDR3 sequence is 16 residues long. CDR3 in amino acids: CAWSGASWASTDTQYF. CDR3 nucleotides: TGTGCCTGGAGCGGGGCCTCCTGGGCCAGCACAGATACGCAGTATTTT.

This clone was seen a single time. The CDR3 here is CASSLGFGGPSEQYF. The CDR3 nucleotides read TGTGCCAGCAGCTTAGGGTTCGGAGGTCCTTCCGAGCAGTACTTC. This rearrangement joins TRBV7-2 to TRBJ2-7; D might be TRBD2 (5 bases). The CDR3 extends over 15 amino acids. CDR1 SGHTA and CDR2 FQGNSA come from the germline V gene. Trimming removed 1 base at V and 6 bases at J, with 16 bases between.

The V call is TRBV7-9, the J call TRBJ2-5; 9 bases are a match to TRBD1. CDR3 length: 16 residues. CDR1 and CDR2 (germline): SEHNR, FQNEAQ (reference sequence). The V and J ends lost 5 bases and 2 bases, in that order; junction bases with no gene match: 9. CDR3 sequence reads: CASSRPDRGRQETQYF. The CDR3 DNA is TGTGCCAGCAGCCGCCCTGACAGGGGGAGACAAGAGACCCAGTACTTC. The variable domain in full, with the rest retrieved from reference TRBV7-9 and TRBJ2-5, is DTGVSQNPRHKITKRGQNVTFRCDPISEHNRLYWYRQTLGQGPEFLTYFQNEAQLEKSRLLSDRFSAERPKGSFSTLEIQRTEQGDSAMYLCASSRPDRGRQETQYFGPGTRLLVL.

The CDR3 here is CASSAWDSPYEQYF. For the CDR3, the DNA is TGTGCCAGCAGTGCCTGGGACAGCCCCTACGAGCAGTACTTC. The chain carries TRBV25-1 and TRBJ2-7; 7 bases align to TRBD1. V was pared by 4 bases and J by 2 bases, with 5 bases of the junction left unmatched. The germline V gene encodes CDR1 MGHDK and CDR2 SYGVNS. This CDR3 has 14 amino acids.

The chain employs TRBV5-1 and TRBJ2-7; possible D gene TRBD1, 6 bases. V dropped 5 bases and J dropped 1 base, with 10 bases sitting between them. Germline assignment: CDR1 SGHRS and CDR2 YFSETQ. This CDR3 is 13 amino acids long. The CDR3 DNA is TGCGCCAGCAGAGGTGACAGGTCCTACGAGCAGTACTTC. Its translation: CASRGDRSYEQYF.

The chain is built from TRBV11-2 and TRBJ2-5, with D possibly matching TRBD1 (5 bases). The CDR3 is made up of 16 amino acids. CDR1 is SGHAT and CDR2 is FQNNGV in the germline V gene. Trimming took 3 bases from V and 2 from J, leaving 16 bases between them. CDR3 coding DNA: TGTGCCAGCAGCTTTAACTTGGGGCAAATTCAAGAGACCCAGTACTTC. Its translation: CASSFNLGQIQETQYF.

V is TRBV12-5 and J is TRBJ2-5; D is perhaps TRBD1 or TRBD2 (5 bases each). Trimming removed 6 bases from V and 1 base from J, with 21 bases in between. The germline V gene has CDR1 LGHNT and CDR2 FRNRAP. This CDR3 comprises 17 residues. CDR3 sequence (DNA): TGTGCTAGTGGACTCCAGACGCCGTCAGGGACCCAAGAGACCCAGTACTTC. Its translation is CASGLQTPSGTQETQYF.

The chain is built from TRBV28 and TRBJ2-1, with D uncertain. This CDR3 region has 12 residues. Trimming removed 6 bases from V and 4 bases from J, with 7 bases in between. The germline CDR1 and CDR2 sequences are MDHEN and SYDVKM. The CDR3 is CASRMQYNEQFF. The CDR3 nucleotides read TGTGCCAGCAGAATGCAATACAATGAGCAGTTCTTC.

For the CDR3, the DNA is TGTGCCAGCAGTGAAGGGGGCTTGGACGAGCAGTACTTC. Encoded protein: CASSEGGLDEQYF. The chain couples TRBV6-1 to TRBJ2-7; D possibly corresponds to TRBD1 (5 bases). CDR3 length: 13 amino acids. V was clipped by 1 base and J by 5 bases, with 9 bases between them. Germline assignment: CDR1 MNHNS and CDR2 SASEGT.

The gene calls are TRBV5-1 and TRBJ2-1; D gene uncertain. The V and J ends lost 4 bases and 7 bases respectively, with 12 bases between them. The germline CDR1 and CDR2 sequences are SGHRS and YFSETQ. The CDR3 contains 13 residues. DNA for the CDR3: TGCGCCAGCAGCGAAGGGCGTACGAATGAGCAGTTCTTC. Amino acids: CASSEGRTNEQFF.

On this clone itself: A read error is possible here, since a much larger clone lies one base away. This specimen includes other DNA sequences encoding the same CDR3. J is TRBJ2-7 and V is TRBV13; D uncertain. Trimming left V 0 bases short and J 1 base short, with 1 base between. The germline gives CDR1 PRHDT, CDR2 FYEKMQ (reference sequence). The CDR3 covers 12 residues. CDR3 bases: TGTGCCAGCAGCTTAGGGTCCTACGAGCAGTACTTC. It encodes CASSLGSYEQYF.

The V and J genes are TRBV9 and TRBJ2-5; tentatively, D is TRBD1 (5 bases). The CDR3 has 15 residues. Germline V gene data show CDR1 as SGDLS and CDR2 as YYNGEE. The V end was cut by 0 bases, the J end by 2 bases, with 11 bases between. The CDR3 coding sequence is TGTGCCAGCAGCGTAGCTGGGGCAATTCAAGAGACCCAGTACTTC. Translation: CASSVAGAIQETQYF.

The rearrangement links TRBV29-1 to TRBJ1-2; unclear D gene. CDR1 SQVTM and CDR2 ANQGSEA come from the germline V gene. V gave up 6 bases and J gave up 4 bases, with 21 bases separating them. The CDR3 sequence is 15 residues long. CDR3 region: CSVPRTDGLGYGYTF. CDR3 bases: TGCAGCGTACCTCGGACGGACGGCCTGGGCTATGGCTACACCTTC.

CDR3 sequence: CASSSGAQGEFF. CDR3 DNA: TGTGCCAGCAGCTCCGGGGCGCAGGGAGAGTTCTTC. V usage is TRBV5-4 and J usage is TRBJ2-1, with D possibly being TRBD1 or TRBD2 (5 bases each). CDR3 length: 12 residues. The germline V and J ends were trimmed by 3 bases and 14 bases, with 15 bases remaining between them. CDR1 and CDR2 from the germline V gene are SGHNT and YYREEE (reference sequence).

This clone was recorded once. CDR3 in amino acids: CAWSVLREVGPGELFF. The CDR3 DNA reads as TGTGCCTGGAGTGTACTTCGGGAGGTGGGTCCCGGGGAGCTGTTTTTT. The genes are TRBV30 and TRBJ2-2; 7 bases are a match to TRBD2. V lost 0 bases to trimming and J lost 6 bases; unmatched junction nucleotides: 10. The CDR3 runs 16 residues. Germline assignment: CDR1 GTSNPN and CDR2 SVGIG (reference sequence).

The genes are TRBV27 and TRBJ1-2, with D possibly matching TRBD1 (5 bases). This CDR3 is built from 16 residues. Trimming stripped 3 bases from V and 2 bases from J, with 16 bases between. Germline V gene lookup returns CDR1 MNHEY and CDR2 SMNVEV (reference sequence). The CDR3 loop reads CASSFPNGTVNYGYTF. The CDR3 nucleotides are TGTGCCAGCAGTTTCCCGAATGGGACGGTGAACTATGGCTACACCTTC.

This clone was seen a handful of times. The rearrangement links TRBV19 to TRBJ2-4; D gene unclear. V was trimmed by 5 bases and J by 8 bases, leaving 16 bases between them. CDR1 and CDR2 (germline): LNHDA, SQIVND (reference sequence). The CDR3 is 14 amino acids. The CDR3 DNA reads TGTGCCAGTAGTCTTGGCAGGCCCTTGGACATTCAGTACTTC. Its translation: CASSLGRPLDIQYF.